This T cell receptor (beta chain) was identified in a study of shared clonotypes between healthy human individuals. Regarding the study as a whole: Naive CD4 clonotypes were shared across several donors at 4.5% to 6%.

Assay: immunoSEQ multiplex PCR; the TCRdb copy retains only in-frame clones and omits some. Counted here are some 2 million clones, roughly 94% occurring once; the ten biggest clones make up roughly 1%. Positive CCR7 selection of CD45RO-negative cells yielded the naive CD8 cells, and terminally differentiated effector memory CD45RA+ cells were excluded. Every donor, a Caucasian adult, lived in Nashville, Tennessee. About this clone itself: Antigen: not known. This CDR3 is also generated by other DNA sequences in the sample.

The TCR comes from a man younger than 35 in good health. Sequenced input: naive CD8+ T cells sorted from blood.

The CDR3 DNA sequence: TGTGCCAGCAGTTACGACGGGTCCCCCTACAATGAGCAGTTCTTC. Amino acid sequence: CASSYDGSPYNEQFF. The genes are TRBV6-5 and TRBJ2-1; D gene unclear. Looked up from germline, CDR1 is MNHEY and CDR2 is SVGAGI. This CDR3 comprises 15 residues. V was shortened by 2 bases and J by 2 bases, with 10 bases between the two germline ends.